The entry below gives a single T cell receptor (beta chain) sequence along with its context. This sample was taken from a study of blood T cell repertoires in COVID-19. On the study more broadly: Collection of acute and convalescent COVID-19 samples took place in the United States, Italy and Spain. PBMCs, B-cell-depleted T cells, or T cells provided the cDNA or gDNA that made up the material.

The method was immunoSEQ multiplex PCR; TCRdb's version includes in-frame clones alone and lacks a portion of them. Of roughly 250,000 clones listed, just under 85% are singletons. This clonotype originated in a woman at least 80 years old with acute or convalescent COVID-19. The specimen sequenced was peripheral blood.

The CDR3 region is CASSNGDILVSYNSPLHF. CDR3 DNA sequence: TGTGCCAGCAGCAATGGGGACATCCTTGTCTCCTATAATTCACCCCTCCACTTT. The chain carries TRBV21-1 and TRBJ1-6; TRBD1, the table's D call, was not compared with the DNA. TRBV21-1 is a pseudogene. The CDR3 consists of 18 residues.